This T cell receptor beta chain was captured in a study of T cells after yellow fever vaccination. Study-level results: The study found a weaker secondary response that peaked faster, day 5 versus 15. Once the booster was given, most primary-vaccination clones reappeared, at 95% to 97% for CD4 and roughly 86% for CD8.

Template switching by 5'RACE produced TCR cDNA, adding a universal primer site and UMIs. MiXCR, run by TCRdb on the 5' RACE reads, gives a single entry per CDR3 protein. The data show some 340,000 distinct CDR3 sequences, with roughly 10% seen just once and 3% to 3.5% held by the top ten. This clonotype was seen a few times. Its specificity is not known. CDR3 length: 14 residues. Germline V lookup: CDR1 SGHRS, CDR2 YFSETQ. V lost 1 base to trimming and J lost 3 bases, with 10 bases between them. The sequence came from a man between 18 and 29 years old who received the YFV17D yellow fever vaccine. This chain uses TRBV5-1 with TRBJ2-5; D gene unclear. Sequences were derived from CD4+ T cells sorted from PBMCs, sampled 45 days after the yellow fever booster vaccination. CDR3 protein: CASSLSVGEETQYF. CDR3 DNA: TGCGCCAGCAGCTTGTCGGTAGGAGAAGAGACCCAGTACTTC.